The rows below give T cell receptor beta chains drawn from one sample of a study of blood T cell repertoires in COVID-19. Assay used: immunoSEQ multiplex PCR; TCRdb lists only in-frame clones, some missing. This table has some 250,000 clones, around 79% appearing once. Sequencing was carried out using peripheral blood. These receptors were obtained from a woman of 80 years or more with acute or convalescent COVID-19. Both conserved end residues are part of each CDR3. D genes are given only for firm matches. Not all rows give a size; the values are once, few, many and, for expanded clones, a class.

D | size | V | CDR3
NA | NA | TRBV18 | CASSPQGETQYF
TRBD1 | once | TRBV10-3 | CAPTEGAGEAFF
TRBD1 | NA | TRBV30 | CAWSGTGAGQPQHF
NA | few | TRBV7-2 | CASSLTGGEPQHF
TRBD2 | NA | TRBV7-9 | CASSLDGGGTDTQYF
NA | many | TRBV7-6 | CASSFQTSSPLHF
TRBD2 | NA | TRBV7-2 | CASSQGAGGPGQYF
NA | NA | TRBV6-5 | CASMRQNTEAFF
NA | NA | TRBV18 | CASSPYTAPGGTEAFF
NA | NA | TRBV4-1 | CASSLGVGRGNTDTQYF
TRBD1 | NA | TRBV5-1 | CASSNRTGGNSPLHF
TRBD1 | NA | TRBV15 | CATSRAGQEIQETQYF
NA | once | TRBV4-1 | CASSQDWGPTEAFF
TRBD2 | NA | TRBV6-5 | CASSQSGRGGTQYF
NA | few | TRBV18 | CASSPQGSSNQPQHF
NA | NA | TRBV30 | CAWTGVPLNTEAFF
TRBD1 | NA | TRBV18 | CASSRSGTGADGYTF
NA | NA | TRBV19 | CASSMQGLYTGELFF
TRBD1 | NA | TRBV2 | CASSADRAGNSPLHF
TRBD2 | NA | TRBV4-3 | CASSQNPTSGGPSTGELFF
NA | few | TRBV10-3 | CAIRRDRNEKLFF
TRBD1 | NA | TRBV5-5 | CASRGLGGPYEQYF
TRBD1 | NA | TRBV5-6 | CASSLGQGQYF
TRBD2 | NA | TRBV5-5 | CASSLEAGGPGQNIQYF
TRBD2 | NA | TRBV27 | CASSRISGVGRDEQYF
TRBD1 | NA | TRBV5-1 | CASKRGGGQETQYF
NA | few | TRBV3-1/TRBV3-2 | CASGLRSEKLFF
NA | NA | TRBV6-2/TRBV6-3 | CASSTQMNTEAFF
NA | once | TRBV10-3 | CAITQGAAYEQYF
TRBD1 | NA | TRBV7-9 | CASSVGIPGQVLYGYTF
NA | NA | TRBV19 | CASSIGSSGAVAPLHF
TRBD1 | NA | TRBV6-5 | CAGSGQGKASETQYF
NA | few | TRBV6-5 | CASSSGDMNTEAFF
NA | NA | TRBV18 | CASSRGGGETQYF